The sequence of this TCR beta chain was determined in a study of blood T cell repertoires in COVID-19. The data were produced by immunoSEQ multiplex PCR, yet TCRdb's version contains in-frame clones alone and is incomplete. The sample includes a few hundred thousand clones, about 80% seen only once; the top ten take over 12%. This CDR3 spans 12 amino acids. Trimming removed 4 bases from V and 5 bases from J, with 9 bases in between. The germline V gene encodes CDR1 SQVTM and CDR2 ANQGSEA. Sequenced sample: PBMCs or T cells enriched from blood (not recorded which). The receptor comes from a man in his forties or fifties who had recovered from COVID-19. The rearrangement links TRBV29-1 to TRBJ1-5; D call uncertain. The CDR3 coding sequence is TGCAGCGTTGGAGGTGCCGATCAGCCCCAGCATTTT. It yields the protein CSVGGADQPQHF.